This TCR beta chain was profiled in a study of radiation and T cells in renal cell carcinoma. Germline V gene lookup returns CDR1 MRHNA and CDR2 SNTAGT. This CDR3 is built from 17 residues. Trimming took off 6 bases at V and 0 bases at J, with 21 bases between the two ends. Findings and limits, study-wide: No pretreatment tumor biopsies were available for baseline clonotypes. In blood, top tumor clones expanded by 2 weeks, shrinking by 4.

Generated by immunoSEQ multiplex PCR, the TCRdb table keeps only in-frame clones and is missing some. The table includes 50,000 to 70,000 clones, roughly 80% detected once. As for this clone: Its antigen is still unknown.

Time point given: blood 4 weeks post-SBRT, at nephrectomy. Regarding treatment: 15 Gy SBRT to primary tumor, nephrectomy 4 weeks later. The clonotype was recovered from a man in his fifties or sixties with renal cell carcinoma. The V and J genes are TRBV6-4 and TRBJ2-7, with a weak D call TRBD1 (5 bases). The starting material was blood, obtained from a patient whose treatment included radiotherapy and nephrectomy. The CDR3 nucleotides read TGTGCCAGCAGCAGGACATTAGTAGCTCTGGGCTCCTACGAGCAGTACTTC. It is translated as CASSRTLVALGSYEQYF.